The sequence of this T cell receptor (beta chain) was determined in a study of T cells in Graves' hyperthyroidism and ophthalmopathy. CDR3 length: 14 amino acids. Germline CDR1 MNHEY, CDR2 SVGAGI. Losses at the gene ends were 6 bases for V and 2 bases for J; bases not matched to a gene: 5. Amplified regions were TCR beta CDR3 sequences from RNA transcripts. A first-round RT-PCR of the TCR CDR3 used the HTBI primer set. TCRdb ran MiXCR on the multiplex PCR reads and lists one entry per CDR3 protein. The data show 200,000 to 300,000 distinct CDR3 sequences, over 20% seen once. This clonotype occurred many times.

V gene TRBV6-5 combines with J gene TRBJ2-5; 8 nucleotides align to TRBD1. Sequencing input: blood. This receptor was taken from a middle-aged woman with Graves' ophthalmopathy. In DNA, the CDR3 is TGTGCCAGCAGGGCAGACAGGGGTCAAGAGACCCAGTACTTC. Translated, it gives CASRADRGQETQYF.